This paragraph covers one TCR beta chain sequence. The data derive from a study of blood T cell repertoires in COVID-19. Study in general: Sample material is recorded as cDNA or gDNA derived from T cells, B-cell-depleted T cells, or PBMCs.

The germline V and J ends were trimmed by 3 bases and 5 bases, with 14 bases remaining between them. Germline V gene lookup returns CDR1 DFQATT and CDR2 SNEGSKA (reference sequence). The CDR3 runs to 14 residues. How the authors handled the data: Amplification from reference gene primers served as the basis for estimated nucleated cell counts. Data came from immunoSEQ multiplex PCR; TCRdb stores just in-frame clones and leaves some out. The D gene and trimming were derived from the DNA, and the V and J assignments and clone size from that table. The table has roughly 280,000 clones, under 90% seen once; the top ten hold 2% to 2.5%.

The sample comprised peripheral blood. The chain uses TRBV20-1 and TRBJ2-1; possible D gene TRBD2, 6 bases. This clonotype originated in a man in his fifties with acute or convalescent COVID-19. The CDR3 nucleotides read TGCAGTGCTAGTCGGGGGACCGGTAACAATGAGCAGTTCTTC. This encodes CSASRGTGNNEQFF.